The sequence of this T cell receptor (beta chain) was determined in a study of blood T cell repertoires in COVID-19. Study as a whole: The cDNA or gDNA used as material had been derived from T cells, B-cell-depleted T cells, or PBMCs.

The germline CDR1 and CDR2 sequences are LNHDA and SQIVND (reference sequence). The CDR3 runs to 20 residues. V trimming: 4 bases; J trimming: 2 bases; junction bases outside the gene matches: 20. The assay was immunoSEQ multiplex PCR, and TCRdb's table has in-frame clones only and misses some. The sample holds over 450,000 clones, 85% to 90% seen once. Followed over time, Seattle patients had been enrolled while infection was active. The table lists this clone with a count of one. The material sequenced was peripheral blood. The chain joins TRBV19 to TRBJ2-3; 8 bases agree with TRBD2. This receptor was taken from a woman aged 45 to 65 with COVID-19, enrolled during active disease. In nucleotides, the CDR3 is TGTGCCAGTAGTAGCTATATTAGCGGGGCGCTTCGACTCAACACAGATACGCAGTATTTT. It specifies CASSSYISGALRLNTDTQYF.